This TCR beta chain emerged from a study of brain T cells in children with intractable seizures. Noted time point: blood from clinic visit 5 months post-surgery; TSC patient then seizure free. This clone was counted a few times. The CDR3 has 12 residues. Germline CDR1 is LNHDA and CDR2 is SQIVND (reference sequence). Trimming took off 6 bases at V and 6 bases at J, with 9 bases between the two ends. This table comes from immunoSEQ multiplex PCR, and its TCRdb copy is limited to in-frame clones, with some not included. This table holds about 320,000 clones, more than 85% found once. The input for sequencing was peripheral blood, taken about 5 months after surgery. The receptor was isolated from a boy less than two years old with tuberous sclerosis and intractable seizures. The rearrangement joins TRBV19 to TRBJ1-5; D is ambiguous. CDR3 residues: CASSLLGQPQHF. CDR3 DNA sequence: TGTGCCAGTAGCCTACTGGGTCAGCCCCAGCATTTT.